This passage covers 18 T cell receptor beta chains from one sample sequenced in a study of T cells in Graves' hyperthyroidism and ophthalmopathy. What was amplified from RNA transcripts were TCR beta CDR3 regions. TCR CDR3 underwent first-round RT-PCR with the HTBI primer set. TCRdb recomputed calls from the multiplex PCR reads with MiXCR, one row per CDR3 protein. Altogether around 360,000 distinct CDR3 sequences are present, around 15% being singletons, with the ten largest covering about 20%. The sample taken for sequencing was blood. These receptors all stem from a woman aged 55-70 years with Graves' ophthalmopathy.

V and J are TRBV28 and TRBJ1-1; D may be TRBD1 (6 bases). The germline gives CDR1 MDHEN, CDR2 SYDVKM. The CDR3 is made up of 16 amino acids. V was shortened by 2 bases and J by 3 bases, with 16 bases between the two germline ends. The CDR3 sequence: CASSLIGTGKHTEAFF. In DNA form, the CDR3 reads TGTGCCAGCAGTTTAATTGGAACAGGGAAACACACTGAAGCTTTCTTT. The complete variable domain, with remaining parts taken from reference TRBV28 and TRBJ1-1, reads DVKVTQSSRYLVKRTGEKVFLECVQDMDHENMFWYRQDPGLGLRLIYFSYDVKMKEKGDIPEGYSVSREKKERFSLILESASTNQTSMYLCASSLIGTGKHTEAFFGQGTRLTVV.

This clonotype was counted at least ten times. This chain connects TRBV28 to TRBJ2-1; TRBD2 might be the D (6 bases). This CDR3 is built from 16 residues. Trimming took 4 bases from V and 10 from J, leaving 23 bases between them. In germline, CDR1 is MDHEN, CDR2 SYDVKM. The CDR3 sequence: CASSSGDGGIPGEQFF. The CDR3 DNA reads TGTGCCAGCAGTTCGGGGGATGGAGGGATCCCGGGAGAGCAGTTCTTC.

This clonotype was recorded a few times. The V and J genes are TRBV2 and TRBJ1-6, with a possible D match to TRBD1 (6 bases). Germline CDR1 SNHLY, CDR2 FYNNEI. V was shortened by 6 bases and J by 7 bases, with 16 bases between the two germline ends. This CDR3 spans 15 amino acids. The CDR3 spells CASSPTTGRNSPLHF. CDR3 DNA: TGTGCCAGCAGCCCTACCACAGGGCGAAATTCACCCCTCCACTTT.

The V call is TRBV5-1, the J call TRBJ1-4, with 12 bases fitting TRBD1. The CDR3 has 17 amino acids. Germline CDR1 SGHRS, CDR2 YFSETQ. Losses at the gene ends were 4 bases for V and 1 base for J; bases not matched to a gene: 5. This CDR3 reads CASSTGQGARTNEKLFF. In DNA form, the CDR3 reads TGCGCCAGCAGCACGGGACAGGGGGCCCGAACTAATGAAAAACTGTTTTTT.

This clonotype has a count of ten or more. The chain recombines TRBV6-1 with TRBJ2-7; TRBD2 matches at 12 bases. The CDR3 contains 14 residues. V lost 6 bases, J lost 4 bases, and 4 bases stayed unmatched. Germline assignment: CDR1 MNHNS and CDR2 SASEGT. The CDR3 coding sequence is TGTGCCAGCAGCCGACTAGCGGGAGCTTACGAGCAGTACTTC. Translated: CASSRLAGAYEQYF.

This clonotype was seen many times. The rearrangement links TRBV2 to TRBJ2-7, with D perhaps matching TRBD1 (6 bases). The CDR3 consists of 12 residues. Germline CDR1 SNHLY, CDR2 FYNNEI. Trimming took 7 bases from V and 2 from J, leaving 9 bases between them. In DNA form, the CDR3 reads TGTGCCAGCATCAGGGGTCCCTACGAGCAGTACTTC. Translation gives CASIRGPYEQYF.

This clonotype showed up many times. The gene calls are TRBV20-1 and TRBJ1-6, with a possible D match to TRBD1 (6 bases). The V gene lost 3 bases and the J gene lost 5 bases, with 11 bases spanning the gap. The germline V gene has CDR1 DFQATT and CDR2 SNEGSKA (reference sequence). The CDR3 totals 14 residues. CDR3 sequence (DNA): TGCAGTGCTAGCCGGACAGAAAATAATTCACCCCTCCACTTT. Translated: CSASRTENNSPLHF.

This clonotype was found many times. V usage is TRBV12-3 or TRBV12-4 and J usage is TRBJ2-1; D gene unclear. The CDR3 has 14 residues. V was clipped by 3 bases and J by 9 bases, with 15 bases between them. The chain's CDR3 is CASSFPTPGVEQFF. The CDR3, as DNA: TGTGCCAGCAGTTTCCCGACACCCGGTGTTGAGCAGTTCTTC.

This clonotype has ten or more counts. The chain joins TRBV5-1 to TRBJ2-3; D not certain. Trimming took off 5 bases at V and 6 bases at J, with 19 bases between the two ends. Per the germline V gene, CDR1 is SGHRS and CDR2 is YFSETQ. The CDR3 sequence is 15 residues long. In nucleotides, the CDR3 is TGCGCCAGCAGTACGGAATCGATGGGGTTGGATACGCAGTATTTT. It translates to CASSTESMGLDTQYF.

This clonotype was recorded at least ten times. The DNA of the CDR3 is TGTGCCAGCAGGGGTGATTGGACCGACCAAGAGACCCAGTACTTC. Protein sequence: CASRGDWTDQETQYF. The genes are TRBV2 and TRBJ2-5; unclear D gene. This CDR3 has 15 residues. In germline, CDR1 is SNHLY, CDR2 FYNNEI. The V end was cut by 6 bases, the J end by 0 bases, with 14 bases between.

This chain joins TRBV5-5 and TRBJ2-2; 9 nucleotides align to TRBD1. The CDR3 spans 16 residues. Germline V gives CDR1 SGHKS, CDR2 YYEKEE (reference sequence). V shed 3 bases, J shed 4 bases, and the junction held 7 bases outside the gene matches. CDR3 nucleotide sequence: TGTGCCAGCAGCTCATTCGGGGGACAGGGCACCGGGGAGCTGTTTTTT. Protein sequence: CASSSFGGQGTGELFF. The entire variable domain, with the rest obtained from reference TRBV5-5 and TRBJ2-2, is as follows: DAGVTQSPTHLIKTRGQQVTLRCSPISGHKSVSWYQQVLGQGPQFIFQYYEKEERGRGNFPDRFSARQFPNYSSELNVNALLLGDSALYLCASSSFGGQGTGELFFGEGSRLTVL.

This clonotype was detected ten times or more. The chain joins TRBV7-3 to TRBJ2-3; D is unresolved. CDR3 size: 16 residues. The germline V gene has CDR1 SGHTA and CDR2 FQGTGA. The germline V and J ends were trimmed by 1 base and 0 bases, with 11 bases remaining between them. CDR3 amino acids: CASSLSASPSTDTQYF. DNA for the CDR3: TGTGCCAGCAGCTTAAGCGCCTCACCTAGCACAGATACGCAGTATTTT.

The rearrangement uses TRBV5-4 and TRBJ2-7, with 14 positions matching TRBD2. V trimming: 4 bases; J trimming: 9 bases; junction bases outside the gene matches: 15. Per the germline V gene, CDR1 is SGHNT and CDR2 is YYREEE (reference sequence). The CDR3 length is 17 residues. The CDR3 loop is CASSGGTSGSSLTGQYF. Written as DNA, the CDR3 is TGTGCCAGCAGCGGAGGGACTAGCGGGAGTTCCCTTACTGGGCAGTACTTC.

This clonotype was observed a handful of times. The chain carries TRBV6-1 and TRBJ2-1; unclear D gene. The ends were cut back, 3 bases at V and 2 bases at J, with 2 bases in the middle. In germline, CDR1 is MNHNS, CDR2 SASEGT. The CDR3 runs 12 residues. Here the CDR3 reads CASSETYNEQFF. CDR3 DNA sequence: TGTGCCAGCAGTGAGACCTACAATGAGCAGTTCTTC.

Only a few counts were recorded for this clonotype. CDR3 in DNA: TGCAGCGTTGACCCTAGCACAGATACGCAGTATTTT. As protein: CSVDPSTDTQYF. V is TRBV29-1 and J is TRBJ2-3; D is unresolved. The CDR3 length is 12 residues. The germline V and J ends were trimmed by 3 bases and 0 bases, with 4 bases remaining between them. Germline V CDR1 and CDR2: SQVTM, ANQGSEA.

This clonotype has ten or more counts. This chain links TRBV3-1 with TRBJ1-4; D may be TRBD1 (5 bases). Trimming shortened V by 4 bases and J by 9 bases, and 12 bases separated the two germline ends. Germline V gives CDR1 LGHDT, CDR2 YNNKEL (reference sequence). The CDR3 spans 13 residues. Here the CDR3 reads CASSLGQGQKLFF. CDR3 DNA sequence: TGTGCCAGCAGCCTGGGGCAGGGTCAAAAACTGTTTTTT.

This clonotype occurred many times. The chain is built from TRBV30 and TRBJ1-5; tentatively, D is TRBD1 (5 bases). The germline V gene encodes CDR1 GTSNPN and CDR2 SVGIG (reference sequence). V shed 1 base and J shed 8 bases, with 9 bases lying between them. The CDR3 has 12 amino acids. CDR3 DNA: TGTGCCTGGAGTGCAGGGTTAAAGCCCCAGCATTTT. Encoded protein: CAWSAGLKPQHF.

CDR3 region: CATSPFSGREYEQFF. CDR3 in DNA: TGTGCCACCAGTCCCTTCAGCGGGAGGGAGTATGAGCAGTTCTTC. This sequence joins TRBV15 and TRBJ2-1, with TRBD2 matching 10 bases. This CDR3 comprises 15 residues. CDR1 is LNHNV and CDR2 is YYDKDF in the germline V gene (reference sequence). Trimming cost V 6 bases and J 8 bases; bases outside gene matches: 10. Full variable domain (outside the CDR3, taken from reference TRBV15 and TRBJ2-1): DAMVIQNPRYQVTQFGKPVTLSCSQTLNHNVMYWYQQKSSQAPKLLFHYYDKDFNNEADTPDNFQSRRPNTSFCFLDIRSPGLGDTAMYLCATSPFSGREYEQFFGPGTRLTVL.